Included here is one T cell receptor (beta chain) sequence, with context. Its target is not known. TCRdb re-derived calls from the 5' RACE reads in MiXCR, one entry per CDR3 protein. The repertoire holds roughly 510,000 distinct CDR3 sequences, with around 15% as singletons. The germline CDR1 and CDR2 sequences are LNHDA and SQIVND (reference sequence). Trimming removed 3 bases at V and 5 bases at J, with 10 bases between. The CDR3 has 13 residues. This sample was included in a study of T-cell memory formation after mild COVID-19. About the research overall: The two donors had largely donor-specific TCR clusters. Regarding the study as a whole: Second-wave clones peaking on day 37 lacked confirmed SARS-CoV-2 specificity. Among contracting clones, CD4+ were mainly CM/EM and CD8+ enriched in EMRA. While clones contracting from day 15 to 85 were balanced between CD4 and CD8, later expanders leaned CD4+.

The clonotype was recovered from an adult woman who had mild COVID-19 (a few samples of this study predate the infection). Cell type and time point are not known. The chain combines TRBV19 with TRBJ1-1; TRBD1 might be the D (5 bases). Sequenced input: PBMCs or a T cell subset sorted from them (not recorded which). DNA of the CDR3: TGTGCCAGTAGTATGGGGGTAAGAACTGAAGCTTTCTTT. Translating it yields CASSMGVRTEAFF.